This T cell receptor (beta chain) was profiled in a study of human T cells and chemical hapten exposure (dated by TCRdb to about 2021). Regarding the study in general: For sensitization, 2% DPC in acetone was applied to a 2 cm by 2 cm area of upper inner arm skin. Throughout the roughly 25-week study period, patients were also given weekly therapeutic DPC doses on the scalp. Patch testing was performed on the upper back with Finn chambers containing 0.01% DPC, and the patch tests were scored after 6 days according to International Contact Dermatitis Research Group standards. The patient cohort, mostly female, included alopecia areata with under or over 50% scalp involvement, alopecia totalis and alopecia universalis. Libraries were pooled for sequencing, and per-sample TCR yields varied mainly because of small differences in library volumes within the pool. The study tracked peripheral blood TCR repertoire changes in vivo during primary and secondary sensitization to the hapten diphenylcyclopropenone (DPC) in alopecia patients. Blood samples were taken from patients before sensitization (week 0) and at 2, 6 and about 24 weeks after DPC sensitization. Blood for TCR sequencing was provided by twenty-nine alopecia patients at one to four time points (pre-sensitization, 2, 6 and 24 weeks).

Library prep was done by RACE. The sequencer was a NextSeq 500. During library preparation, unique molecular identifiers were attached to individual cDNA molecules so that TCRs could be counted quantitatively and reproducibly. From each blood RNA sample, both TCR alpha and TCR beta chains were sequenced. Concerning the study's data processing: Samples had a median of about 96,000 TCRs, with a range from roughly 23,224 to 700,000. V, J and CDR3 annotation of the TCR reads was carried out using the Decombinator software suite. Every sample was subsampled to the same number of TCRs (28,000) for the PS versus PT1 abundance plots. Expanded TCRs were defined as absent before sensitization and observed at least eight times at the 2-week time point. TCRdb passed the public sequencing reads through fastp at Q25 and MiXCR, retaining productive beta sequences. Rows matching on CDR3 protein sequence are summarized as one entry with the most common DNA and genes. Here the V and J calls rest on TCRdb's processing, not on the authors' analysis. Across this sample there are more than 300,000 distinct CDR3 sequences, with roughly 4.6% seen only once. The leading ten clones occupy just over 2.5% of the sample.

What the study reported, not specific to this receptor: Because all patients had alopecia, a presumed autoimmune disease, the immune response of the patients might differ from that of healthy individuals. Patch test score correlated positively with the number of PT1 expanded TCRs, reaching significance at thresholds 8, 16 and 32 but not at 4. Compared with pre-sensitization or healthy control sets, expanded TCRs formed significantly more large CDR3 similarity clusters, which is consistent with antigen-driven responses. After repeated subsampling, changes were observed in the strength of the expansion versus patch-test correlation and in the threshold at which the correlation became significant. DPC sensitization did not change how many TCRs were above 1 in 1000 frequency, and no evidence was found of alterations in global repertoire structure.

The junction carries 17 bases between V and J, which are trimmed by 7 bases and 5 bases respectively. From cysteine to phenylalanine, the CDR3 is 14 amino acids long. Just CDR3 DNA is preserved here, 42 bases in frame from base 1. CDR1 and CDR2 are drawn from the germline V gene (reference sequence): LGHDT, YNNKEL. Reading the label with the study, this specimen's time point is: pre-sensitization, week 0. The sample's treatment or condition, from its label and the paper: therapeutic diphenylcyclopropenone sensitization with weekly scalp DPC. Blood at each patch-test visit was drawn before the patch test was applied. To be eligible, patients had to be aged 18 to 70, diagnosed with alopecia and judged suitable for DPC therapy, while pregnant patients were excluded. Unfractionated whole blood was collected in Tempus Blood RNA tubes, and total RNA was extracted from that blood. This clonotype occurred many times. The specificity of this receptor is unknown. There are no base qualities to consult, and no much larger clone falls within one base.

The receptor was isolated from a woman in her fifties or sixties with alopecia areata. Some clones in this sample may be carry-over from other donors' samples. The rearrangement joined TRBV3-1 to TRBJ1-1; TRBD1 is a weak D gene call, 6 bases matching. Sequenced material: whole blood, taken in connection with sensitization to the hapten diphenylcyclopropenone (DPC). The CDR3 region: CASNPGGARTEAFF. The bases read TGTGCCAGCAACCCGGGGGGGGCGCGGACTGAAGCTTTCTTT.